These 15 T cell receptor beta chains originate from one sample sequenced in a study of shared clonotypes between healthy human individuals. TCRdb keeps only in-frame clones here, not all; method: immunoSEQ multiplex PCR. The sample carries under 1,100,000 clones, approximately 68% recorded once. Material for sequencing was memory CD4+ T cells sorted from blood. Indicated subset: CD45RA-negative fraction. These receptors were collected from a man aged 18 to 29 in good health.

This sequence joins TRBV7-2 and TRBJ2-3; no definite D call. V dropped 5 bases and J dropped 3 bases, with 15 bases sitting between them. CDR3 size: 15 residues. Germline-derived CDR1 and CDR2 are SGHTA and FQGNSA. CDR3 residues: CASSPIGRATDTQYF. As DNA, the CDR3 is TGTGCCAGCAGCCCAATAGGACGGGCTACAGATACGCAGTATTTT.

Written as DNA, the CDR3 is TGTGCAAGTCGCTCCCTTTGCGGGGTGATTTACTACGAGCAGTACTTC. This encodes CASRSLCGVIYYEQYF. V usage is TRBV12-2 and J usage is TRBJ2-7; TRBD2, the table's D call, lacks a check against the DNA. TRBV12-2 is given as a pseudogene. The CDR3 has 16 amino acids.

The V and J genes are TRBV5-1 and TRBJ2-5; 10 nucleotides align to TRBD2. Germline CDR1 SGHRS, CDR2 YFSETQ. The CDR3 is made up of 16 amino acids. J lost 5 bases, V lost 4 bases, and 11 bases had no gene match. Written as DNA, the CDR3 is TGCGCCAGCAGCCTGTCTAGCGGGAGCGTTCTGGAGACCCAGTACTTC. Translating it yields CASSLSSGSVLETQYF. The variable domain in full, completed from reference TRBV5-1 and TRBJ2-5, reads KAGVTQTPRYLIKTRGQQVTLSCSPISGHRSVSWYQQTPGQGLQFLFEYFSETQRNKGNFPGRFSGRQFSNSRSEMNVSTLELGDSALYLCASSLSSGSVLETQYFGPGTRLLVL.

As to this clone: Other nucleotide sequences from this sample produce the same CDR3. The chain couples TRBV30 to TRBJ1-6; 7 nucleotides align to TRBD1. This CDR3 is 12 amino acids long. J lost 9 bases, V lost 3 bases, and 2 bases had no gene match. Per the germline V gene, CDR1 is GTSNPN and CDR2 is SVGIG (reference sequence). The CDR3 loop is CAWRQGFSPLHF. CDR3 sequence (DNA): TGTGCCTGGAGACAGGGGTTTTCACCCCTCCACTTT.

V usage is TRBV29-1 and J usage is TRBJ1-1; D gene unclear. The CDR3 runs to 11 residues. V lost 6 bases and J lost 9, with 14 bases in between. CDR1 and CDR2 from the germline V gene are SQVTM and ANQGSEA. The CDR3 spells CSVYPLQKAFF. The DNA of the CDR3 is TGCAGCGTATACCCACTTCAAAAAGCTTTCTTT.

This clone has just a few counts. This chain joins TRBV28 and TRBJ1-1; D gene unclear. Germline V CDR1 and CDR2: MDHEN, SYDVKM. This CDR3 has 12 amino acids. The germline V and J ends were trimmed by 9 bases and 2 bases, with 10 bases remaining between them. The CDR3 is CASMTPNTEAFF. Written as DNA, the CDR3 is TGTGCCAGTATGACACCAAACACTGAAGCTTTCTTT. Based on the CDR3 plus reference TRBV28 and TRBJ1-1, the full variable domain is DVKVTQSSRYLVKRTGEKVFLECVQDMDHENMFWYRQDPGLGLRLIYFSYDVKMKEKGDIPEGYSVSREKKERFSLILESASTNQTSMYLCASMTPNTEAFFGQGTRLTVV.

The V call is TRBV10-3, the J call TRBJ2-1; D possibly corresponds to TRBD2 (6 bases). V gave up 7 bases and J gave up 6 bases, with 19 bases separating them. Germline loops: CDR1 ENHRY, CDR2 SYGVKD. This CDR3 has 15 amino acids. The CDR3 coding sequence is TGTGCCATCACCCCCGGAGTAGGGCGGGGCAATGAGCAGTTCTTC. Its translation: CAITPGVGRGNEQFF.

A single count supports this clone. With a far larger clone one base away, a read error is the likely cause. This chain links TRBV5-4 with TRBJ1-4; TRBD1 agrees at 9 bases. Trimming took 0 bases from V and 5 from J; bases not matched to a gene: 2. The CDR3 runs 15 residues. Germline-derived CDR1 and CDR2 are SGHNT and YYREEE (reference sequence). The CDR3 protein is CASSLDGTGNEKLFF. The CDR3 coding sequence is TGTGCCAGCAGCTTGGACGGGACAGGGAATGAAAAACTGTTTTTT.

This chain connects TRBV7-4 to TRBJ1-5; possibly TRBD1 for D (6 bases). The V gene lost 2 bases and the J gene lost 4 bases, with 12 bases spanning the gap. The CDR3 length is 15 residues. Germline V gene sequence: CDR1 SGHVT, CDR2 SQSDAQ. This chain's CDR3 is CASSLTGRGNQPQHF. CDR3 DNA sequence: TGTGCCAGCAGCTTAACGGGAAGGGGGAATCAGCCCCAGCATTTT.

The chain recombines TRBV7-9 with TRBJ1-1; D uncertain. The CDR3 consists of 12 residues. V dropped 6 bases and J dropped 0 bases, with 5 bases sitting between them. Germline CDR1 is SEHNR and CDR2 is FQNEAQ (reference sequence). The CDR3 DNA reads TGTGCCAGCAGTAGGATGAACACTGAAGCTTTCTTT. It is translated as CASSRMNTEAFF.

The genes are TRBV30 and TRBJ1-2; the D is unclear. Germline CDR1 reads GTSNPN; CDR2 reads SVGIG (reference sequence). V gave up 5 bases and J gave up 6 bases, with 10 bases separating them. CDR3 size: 11 residues. The CDR3 sequence: CAWFAGNGYTF. In DNA form, the CDR3 reads TGTGCCTGGTTCGCGGGGAATGGCTACACCTTC.

The V and J genes are TRBV30 and TRBJ2-5; TRBD2 is a possible D gene (6 bases). Between the trimmed V and J ends, which lost 3 bases and 5 bases, there was a span of 19 bases. Germline lookup yields CDR1 GTSNPN and CDR2 SVGIG (reference sequence). The CDR3 totals 15 residues. The CDR3 protein is CAWSSSGGPSETQYF. CDR3 DNA sequence: TGTGCCTGGAGCAGTAGCGGCGGTCCTTCGGAGACCCAGTACTTC.

V and J are TRBV19 and TRBJ2-6; 9 bases agree with TRBD1. This CDR3 spans 20 amino acids. Germline V CDR1 and CDR2: LNHDA, SQIVND (reference sequence). V was clipped by 4 bases and J by 2 bases; unmatched bases: 15. Here the CDR3 reads CASSTFPIGQGLAGANVLTF. The CDR3 DNA follows: TGTGCCAGTAGTACTTTCCCCATCGGACAGGGGTTAGCTGGGGCCAACGTCCTGACTTTC.

The V gene is TRBV11-2, the J gene TRBJ2-1; 10 nucleotides line up with TRBD2. V shed 0 bases and J 8 bases; nucleotides not matched to a gene: 7. Per germline, CDR1 SGHAT and CDR2 FQNNGV. The CDR3 loop spans 16 amino acids. This CDR3 reads CASSLDPAGGTHEQFF. The CDR3 coding sequence is TGTGCCAGCAGCTTAGATCCAGCGGGAGGGACCCATGAGCAGTTCTTC. The full variable domain, completed using reference TRBV11-2 and TRBJ2-1, is EAGVAQSPRYKIIEKRQSVAFWCNPISGHATLYWYQQILGQGPKLLIQFQNNGVVDDSQLPKDRFSAERLKGVDSTLKIQPAKLEDSAVYLCASSLDPAGGTHEQFFGPGTRLTVL.

The genes are TRBV10-1 and TRBJ2-1; 7 nucleotides line up with TRBD1. Germline CDR1 and CDR2: WNHNN and SYGVQD (reference sequence). The CDR3 loop spans 15 amino acids. The J segment lost 3 bases and the V segment lost 3 bases, leaving 5 bases of the junction unmatched. CDR3 sequence reads: CASSDPGQNYNEQFF. The DNA of the CDR3 is TGCGCCAGCAGTGACCCGGGACAGAACTACAATGAGCAGTTCTTC.